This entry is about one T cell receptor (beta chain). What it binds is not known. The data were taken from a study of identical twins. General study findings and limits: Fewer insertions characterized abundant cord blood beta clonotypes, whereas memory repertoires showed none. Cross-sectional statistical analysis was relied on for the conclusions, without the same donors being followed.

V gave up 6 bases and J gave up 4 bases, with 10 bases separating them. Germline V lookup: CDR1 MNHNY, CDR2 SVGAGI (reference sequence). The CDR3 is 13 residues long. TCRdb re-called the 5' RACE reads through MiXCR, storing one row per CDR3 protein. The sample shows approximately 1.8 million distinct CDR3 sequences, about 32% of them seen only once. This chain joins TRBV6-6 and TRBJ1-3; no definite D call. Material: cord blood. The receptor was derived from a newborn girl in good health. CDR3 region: CASRPAMGNTIYF. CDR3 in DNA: TGTGCCAGCAGGCCCGCAATGGGAAACACCATATATTTT.